This entry lists 8 T cell receptor beta chains sequenced from one sample in a study of regulatory T cells in long-lasting Graves disease (dated by TCRdb to the early 2020s). Interpreted using the paper, the time point label stands for: newly diagnosed GD, antithyroid drugs for less than 3 months. For both TCR sequencing and RNA sequencing, RNA was extracted from PBMCs using TRIzol. The library was generated by multiplex PCR. Data came from an Illumina HiSeq 4000. TCR beta libraries were built with iRepertoire HTBI primers and Arm-PCR amplification of CDR3 regions. TCRdb trimmed the raw reads at Q25, called clones with MiXCR and kept productive beta chains. Records with the same CDR3 protein are collapsed into one entry carrying the most frequent genes and DNA. Across this sample there are approximately 300,000 distinct CDR3 sequences, with roughly 18% seen only once. The ten largest account for more than 30% of the sample.

Sequenced material: peripheral blood mononuclear cells (PBMCs), taken at new diagnosis, from a patient treated with antithyroid drugs. The receptor set was obtained from a female donor with Graves disease.

This clonotype was seen a few times. At one boundary the junction diverges from the germline segment, which might be a read error. This chain uses TRBV5-1 with TRBJ2-1, with 8 bases fitting TRBD1. Germline lookup yields CDR1 SGHRS and CDR2 YFSETQ. The CDR3 contains 16 residues. The CDR3 protein is CASSSGTGRPAVDLGF. The CDR3 DNA reads as TGCGCCAGCAGCTCCGGGACAGGTCGACCGGCGGTGGATTTGGGCTTC.

Only a few counts were recorded for this clonotype. The germline gene is not matched at one end of the junction; a read error may be the cause. The rearrangement joins TRBV20-1 to TRBJ2-5, with a possible D match to TRBD2 (6 bases). The CDR3 consists of 14 residues. CDR1 is DFQATT and CDR2 is SNEGSKA in the germline V gene (reference sequence). CDR3 residues: CSARDPGTGETQHF. DNA of the CDR3: TGCAGTGCTAGAGACCCCGGGACTGGGGAGACCCAGCACTTC.

Regarding this clonotype: A read error is possible here, since a much larger clone lies one base away. The chain links TRBV10-3 to TRBJ2-1, with 8 bases matching TRBD1. Germline loops: CDR1 ENHRY, CDR2 SYGVKD. This CDR3 region has 15 residues. The junction had 14 bases not matched to a gene; V was cut back by 6 bases and J by 10 bases. As DNA, the CDR3 is TGTGCCATCAGAGGAGACAGGGGAAACTCCTACGAGCAGTTCTTC. Its protein product is CAIRGDRGNSYEQFF.

This chain links TRBV12-3 or TRBV12-4 with TRBJ1-2; TRBD1 is a possible D gene (5 bases). This CDR3 has 13 amino acids. V was shortened by 2 bases and J by 6 bases, with 10 bases between the two germline ends. The CDR3 reads CASSLKRGDGYTF. In DNA, the CDR3 is TGTGCCAGCAGTTTAAAAAGGGGAGATGGCTACACCTTC.

This clonotype was observed many times. This rearrangement joins TRBV15 to TRBJ2-5; D possibly corresponds to TRBD1 (6 bases). This CDR3 region has 15 residues. Germline V gene lookup returns CDR1 LNHNV and CDR2 YYDKDF (reference sequence). V lost 4 bases, J lost 3 bases, and 15 bases lay in between. This CDR3 reads CATSKTGTREETQYF. The CDR3 DNA sequence: TGTGCCACCAGCAAGACCGGGACACGCGAAGAGACCCAGTACTTC.

At least ten counts were recorded for this clonotype. This chain links TRBV19 with TRBJ2-2; no reliable D call. There are 17 residues in the CDR3. V was shortened by 6 bases and J by 7 bases, with 24 bases between the two germline ends. Germline loops: CDR1 LNHDA, CDR2 SQIVND (reference sequence). For the CDR3, the DNA is TGTGCCAGTAGCCCCCTTTTGTTGCGCCAGGCACGCGGGGAGCTGTTTTTT. Translated, it gives CASSPLLLRQARGELFF.

This clonotype was detected ten times or more. This chain links TRBV28 with TRBJ2-3; 10 nucleotides match TRBD2. The V segment lost 5 bases and the J segment 5 bases; nucleotides outside the gene matches: 10. The CDR3 is made up of 16 amino acids. CDR1 is MDHEN and CDR2 is SYDVKM in the germline V gene. The DNA for the CDR3 is TGTGCCAGCAGTGCCCTAGCGGGAGCGCAAATAGATACGCAGTATTTT. Protein product: CASSALAGAQIDTQYF. Together with reference TRBV28 and TRBJ2-3, the CDR3 gives the full variable domain: DVKVTQSSRYLVKRTGEKVFLECVQDMDHENMFWYRQDPGLGLRLIYFSYDVKMKEKGDIPEGYSVSREKKERFSLILESASTNQTSMYLCASSALAGAQIDTQYFGPGTRLTVL.

This chain connects TRBV20-1 to TRBJ2-7; 7 bases are a match to TRBD2. Germline-derived CDR1 and CDR2 are DFQATT and SNEGSKA (reference sequence). This CDR3 spans 15 amino acids. After removal of 2 bases from V and 2 bases from J, the junction contained 9 bases not matched to a gene. For the CDR3, the DNA is TGCAGTGCTAGAACTTCTAGCGGATATACCTACGAGCAGTACTTC. Protein sequence: CSARTSSGYTYEQYF.